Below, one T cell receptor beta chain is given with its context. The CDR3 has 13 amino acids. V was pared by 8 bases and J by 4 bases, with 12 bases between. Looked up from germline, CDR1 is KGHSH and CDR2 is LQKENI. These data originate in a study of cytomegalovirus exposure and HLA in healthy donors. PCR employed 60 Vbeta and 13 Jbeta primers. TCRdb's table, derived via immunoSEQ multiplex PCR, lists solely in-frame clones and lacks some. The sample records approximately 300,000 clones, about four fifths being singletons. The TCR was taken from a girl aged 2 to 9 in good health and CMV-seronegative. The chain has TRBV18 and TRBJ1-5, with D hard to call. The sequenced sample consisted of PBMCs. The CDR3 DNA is TGTGCCAGCGCAACCGGGGTGAATCAGCCCCAGCATTTT. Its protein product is CASATGVNQPQHF.